Listed here are 3 T cell receptor beta chains from one sample, sequenced in a study of PD-1 blockade in mismatch repair-deficient tumors. TCRdb keeps only in-frame clones here, not all; method: immunoSEQ multiplex PCR. In the table there are 120,000 or so clones, 70% to 90% of which are singletons. The sample consisted of peripheral blood, taken 44 weeks after starting pembrolizumab. Receptors were obtained from an adult with mismatch repair-deficient cancer.

This rearrangement joins TRBV28 to TRBJ2-7; 7 bases line up with TRBD1. The CDR3 spans 13 residues. The germline CDR1 and CDR2 sequences are MDHEN and SYDVKM. V shed 4 bases and J 5 bases; nucleotides not matched to a gene: 5. CDR3 nucleotides: TGTGCCAGCAGTTCCGGACAGGCCCACGAGCAGTACTTC. Its protein product is CASSSGQAHEQYF.

The chain links TRBV28 to TRBJ2-3; possible D gene TRBD2, 6 bases. V was pared by 3 bases and J by 5 bases, with 18 bases between. The CDR3 contains 16 residues. Germline V gives CDR1 MDHEN, CDR2 SYDVKM. In nucleotides, the CDR3 is TGTGCCAGCAGTTTTTCTAGCTGGGAGGCGAGAGATACGCAGTATTTT. Its protein is CASSFSSWEARDTQYF.

Note on this clone: The sample has other DNA sequences that encode this CDR3 too. The chain couples TRBV7-9 to TRBJ2-3; no clear D. Germline V gene lookup returns CDR1 SEHNR and CDR2 FQNEAQ (reference sequence). The CDR3 runs to 13 residues. Trimming pared 5 bases from V and 4 bases from J, leaving 10 bases between. CDR3: CASSPRGPDTQYF. DNA for the CDR3: TGTGCCAGCAGCCCCCGAGGACCAGATACGCAGTATTTT.